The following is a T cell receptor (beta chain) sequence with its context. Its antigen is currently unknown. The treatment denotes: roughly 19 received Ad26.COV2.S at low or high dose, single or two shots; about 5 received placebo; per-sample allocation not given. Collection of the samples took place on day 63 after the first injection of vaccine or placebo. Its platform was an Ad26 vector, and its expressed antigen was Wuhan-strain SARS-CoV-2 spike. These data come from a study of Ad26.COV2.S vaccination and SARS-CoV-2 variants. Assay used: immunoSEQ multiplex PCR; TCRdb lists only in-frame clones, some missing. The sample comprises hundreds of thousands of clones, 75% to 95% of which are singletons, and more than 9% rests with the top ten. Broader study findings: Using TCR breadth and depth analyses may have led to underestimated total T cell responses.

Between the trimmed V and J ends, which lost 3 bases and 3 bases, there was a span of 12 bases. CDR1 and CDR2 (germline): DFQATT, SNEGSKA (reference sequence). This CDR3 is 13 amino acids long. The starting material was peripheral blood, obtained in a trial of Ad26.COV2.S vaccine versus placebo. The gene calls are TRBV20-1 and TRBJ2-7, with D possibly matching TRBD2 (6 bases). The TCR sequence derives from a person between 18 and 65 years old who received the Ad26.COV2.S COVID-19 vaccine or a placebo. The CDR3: CSASRRAYYEQYF. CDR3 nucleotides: TGCAGTGCTAGTAGGAGGGCGTACTACGAGCAGTACTTC.